This T cell receptor (beta chain) comes out of a study of human T cells and chemical hapten exposure (dated by TCRdb to about 2021). With respect to the entire study: For sensitization, 2% DPC in acetone was applied to a 2 cm by 2 cm area of upper inner arm skin. Patients additionally received weekly therapeutic DPC doses to the scalp throughout the approximately 22-week study period. Patch testing was done on the upper back using Finn chambers containing 0.01% DPC, and results were scored after 6 days according to International Contact Dermatitis Research Group standards. The patient cohort, mostly female, included alopecia areata with under or over 50% scalp involvement, alopecia totalis and alopecia universalis. Libraries were pooled for sequencing, and variation in per-sample TCR yields was attributed mainly to small differences in library volumes within the pool. The study tracked peripheral blood TCR repertoire changes in vivo during primary and secondary sensitization to the hapten diphenylcyclopropenone (DPC) in alopecia patients. Blood was sampled from patients pre-sensitization (week 0) and at 2, 6 and about 24 weeks after DPC sensitization. Blood for TCR sequencing was provided by twenty-nine alopecia patients at one to four time points (pre-sensitization, 2, 6 and 24 weeks). Results the study describes overall, beyond this receptor: DPC sensitization did not change the number of TCRs with a frequency above 1 in 1000, and there was no evidence of changes in global repertoire structure. Expanded TCRs formed significantly more large CDR3 similarity clusters than pre-sensitization or healthy control sets, consistent with antigen-driven responses. Repeated subsampling changed both the strength of the expansion versus patch-test correlation and the threshold at which the correlation became significant. Patch test score correlated positively with the number of PT1 expanded TCRs, reaching significance at thresholds 8, 16 and 32 but not at 4. Because every patient had alopecia, a presumed autoimmune disease, the patients' immune response might differ from that of healthy individuals.

The CDR3 measures 11 amino acids from cysteine to phenylalanine. Here the CDR3 DNA is all that survives: 33 bases in frame from base 1. The germline V gene encodes CDR1 SGHAT and CDR2 FQNNGV. V sheds 5 bases and J sheds 5 bases, leaving 7 bases between their ends. Library preparation used RACE. The run used a NextSeq 500. During library preparation, unique molecular identifiers were attached to individual cDNA molecules so that TCRs could be counted quantitatively and reproducibly. For every blood RNA sample, sequencing covered both the TCR alpha and TCR beta chains. On the study's bioinformatics: A median of around 96,000 TCRs per sample was observed, with a range of about 23,224 to 690,600. V, J and CDR3 annotation of the TCR reads was performed with the Decombinator software suite. Every sample was subsampled to the same number of TCRs (28,000) for the PS versus PT1 abundance plots. Expanded TCRs were defined as absent before sensitization and observed at least eight times at the 2-week time point. TCRdb reworked the public reads: Q25 trimming with fastp, MiXCR clone assembly, productive beta chains retained. Records with the same CDR3 protein are collapsed into one entry carrying the most frequent genes and DNA. The V and J calls here are based on TCRdb, not the publication. In all, the sample holds roughly 70,000 distinct CDR3 sequences, and more than 8% of those were seen once. Over 3% of the sample is held by the ten biggest clonotypes.

In the paper's terms, the time point label means: patch test 1, 2 weeks after DPC sensitization. According to the study, the label for this sample's treatment or condition signals: therapeutic diphenylcyclopropenone sensitization with weekly scalp DPC. At each patch-test visit, blood was drawn before the patch test was applied. To be eligible, patients had to be aged 18 to 70, diagnosed with alopecia and judged suitable for DPC therapy, while pregnant patients were excluded. Total RNA was extracted from unfractionated whole blood collected in Tempus Blood RNA tubes. This clonotype was counted at least ten times. The antigen it binds to is not known. Per-nucleotide qualities are absent, and no much larger clonotype sits a single base away.

The sequence derives from a woman aged 35 to 49 with alopecia areata. Some clones in this sample may be carry-over from other donors' samples. The sequencing here drew on whole blood, taken in connection with sensitization to the hapten diphenylcyclopropenone (DPC). The chain joins TRBV11-2 to TRBJ2-7; the D gene cannot be named for sure. The DNA reads as follows: TGTGCCAGCAGCCCGTACAACGAGCAGTACTTC. Translation gives CASSPYNEQYF.